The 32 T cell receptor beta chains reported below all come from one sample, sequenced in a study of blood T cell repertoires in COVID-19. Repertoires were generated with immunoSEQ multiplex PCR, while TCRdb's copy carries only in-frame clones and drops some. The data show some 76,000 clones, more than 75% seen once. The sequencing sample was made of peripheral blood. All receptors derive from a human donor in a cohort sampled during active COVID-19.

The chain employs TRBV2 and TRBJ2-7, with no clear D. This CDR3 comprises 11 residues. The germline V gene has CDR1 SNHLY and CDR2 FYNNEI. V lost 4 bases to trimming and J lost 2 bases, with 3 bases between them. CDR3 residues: CASSATYEQYF. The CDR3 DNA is TGTGCCAGCAGTGCAACCTACGAGCAGTACTTC.

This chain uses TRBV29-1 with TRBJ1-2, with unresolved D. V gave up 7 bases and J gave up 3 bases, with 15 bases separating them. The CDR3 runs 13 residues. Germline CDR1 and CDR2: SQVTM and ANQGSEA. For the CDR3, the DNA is TGCAGCGGACGCTGGGGAGCCCACTATGGCTACACCTTC. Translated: CSGRWGAHYGYTF.

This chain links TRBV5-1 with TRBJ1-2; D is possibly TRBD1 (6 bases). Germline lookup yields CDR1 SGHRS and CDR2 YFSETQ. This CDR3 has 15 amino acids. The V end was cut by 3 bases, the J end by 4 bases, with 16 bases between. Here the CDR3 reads CASSSNPGERYGYTF. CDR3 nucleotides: TGCGCCAGCAGCTCCAACCCAGGGGAGCGCTATGGCTACACCTTC.

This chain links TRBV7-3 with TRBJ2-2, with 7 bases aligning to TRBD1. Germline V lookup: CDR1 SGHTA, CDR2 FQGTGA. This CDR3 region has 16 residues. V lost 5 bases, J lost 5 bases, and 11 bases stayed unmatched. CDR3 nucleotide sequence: TGTGCCAGCAGCCGTTACACAGGGGTAGGGACCGGGGAGCTGTTTTTT. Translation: CASSRYTGVGTGELFF.

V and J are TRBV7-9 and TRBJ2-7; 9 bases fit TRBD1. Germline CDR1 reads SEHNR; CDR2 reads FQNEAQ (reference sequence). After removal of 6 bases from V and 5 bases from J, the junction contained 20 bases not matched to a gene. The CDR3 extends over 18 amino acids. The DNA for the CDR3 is TGTGCCAGCAGTCGGCCGGGACAGGGAGATTTAGCCGGGCACGAGCAGTACTTC. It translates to CASSRPGQGDLAGHEQYF. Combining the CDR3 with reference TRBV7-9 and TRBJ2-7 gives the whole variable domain DTGVSQNPRHKITKRGQNVTFRCDPISEHNRLYWYRQTLGQGPEFLTYFQNEAQLEKSRLLSDRFSAERPKGSFSTLEIQRTEQGDSAMYLCASSRPGQGDLAGHEQYFGPGTRLTVT.

The CDR3 DNA follows: TGTGCCACTTCACTGGACACCATATCTGGAAACACCATATATTTT. Protein sequence: CATSLDTISGNTIYF. The V and J genes are TRBV6-5 and TRBJ1-3, with D possibly being TRBD1 (5 bases). Deletions cut 10 bases from V and 1 base from J, with 17 bases between. CDR1 MNHEY and CDR2 SVGAGI come from the germline V gene. The CDR3 totals 15 residues.

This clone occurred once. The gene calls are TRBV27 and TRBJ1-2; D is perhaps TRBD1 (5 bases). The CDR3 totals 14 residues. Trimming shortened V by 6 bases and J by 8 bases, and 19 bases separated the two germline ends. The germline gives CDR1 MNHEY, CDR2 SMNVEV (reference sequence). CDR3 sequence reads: CASRSTATRVGYTF. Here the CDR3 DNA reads TGTGCCAGCAGGTCGACTGCGACCAGGGTCGGCTACACCTTC.

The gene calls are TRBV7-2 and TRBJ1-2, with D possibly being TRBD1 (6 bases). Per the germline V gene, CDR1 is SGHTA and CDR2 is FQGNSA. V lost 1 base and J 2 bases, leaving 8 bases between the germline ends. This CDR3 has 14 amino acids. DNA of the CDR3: TGTGCCAGCAGCTTAGACAGGGCAAACTATGGCTACACCTTC. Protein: CASSLDRANYGYTF.

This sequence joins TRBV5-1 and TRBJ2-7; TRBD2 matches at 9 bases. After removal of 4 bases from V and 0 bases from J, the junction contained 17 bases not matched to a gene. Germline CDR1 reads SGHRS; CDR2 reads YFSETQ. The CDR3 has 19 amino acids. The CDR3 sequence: CASSIPMAASGAPSYEQYF. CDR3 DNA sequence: TGCGCCAGCAGCATCCCAATGGCGGCTAGCGGGGCACCCTCCTACGAGCAGTACTTC.

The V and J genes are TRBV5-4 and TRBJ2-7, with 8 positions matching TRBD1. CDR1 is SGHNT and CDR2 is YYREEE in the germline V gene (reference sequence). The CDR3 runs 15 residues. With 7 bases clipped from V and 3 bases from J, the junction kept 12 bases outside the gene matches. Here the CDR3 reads CASPWEPGGIYEQYF. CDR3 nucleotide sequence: TGTGCCAGCCCCTGGGAGCCAGGGGGCATCTACGAGCAGTACTTC.

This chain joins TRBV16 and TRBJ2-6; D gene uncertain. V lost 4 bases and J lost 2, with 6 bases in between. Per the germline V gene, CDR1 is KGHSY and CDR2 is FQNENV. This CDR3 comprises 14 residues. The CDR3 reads CASSLPAGANVLTF. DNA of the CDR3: TGTGCCAGCAGCCTCCCGGCTGGGGCCAACGTCCTGACTTTC.

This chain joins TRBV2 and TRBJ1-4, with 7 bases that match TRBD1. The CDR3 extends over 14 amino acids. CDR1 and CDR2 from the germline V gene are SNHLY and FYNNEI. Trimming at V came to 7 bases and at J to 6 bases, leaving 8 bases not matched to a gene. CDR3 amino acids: CASTGDRADEKLFF. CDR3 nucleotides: TGTGCCAGCACCGGAGACAGGGCGGATGAAAAACTGTTTTTT.

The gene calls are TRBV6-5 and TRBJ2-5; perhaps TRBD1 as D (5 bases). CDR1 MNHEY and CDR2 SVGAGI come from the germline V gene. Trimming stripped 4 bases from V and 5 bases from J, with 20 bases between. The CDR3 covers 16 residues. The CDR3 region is CASSSTRTPPGETQYF. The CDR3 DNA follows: TGTGCCAGCAGTTCCACCCGGACCCCCCCAGGGGAGACCCAGTACTTC.

The CDR3 loop reads CASRPTGKNGELFF. The CDR3 DNA sequence: TGTGCCAGCAGACCGACAGGGAAGAACGGGGAGCTGTTTTTT. The rearrangement links TRBV6-6 to TRBJ2-2; 7 bases align to TRBD1. Unmatched junction bases numbered 8, after V lost 6 bases and J lost 7 bases. The CDR3 consists of 14 residues. Germline V gene data show CDR1 as MNHNY and CDR2 as SVGAGI (reference sequence).

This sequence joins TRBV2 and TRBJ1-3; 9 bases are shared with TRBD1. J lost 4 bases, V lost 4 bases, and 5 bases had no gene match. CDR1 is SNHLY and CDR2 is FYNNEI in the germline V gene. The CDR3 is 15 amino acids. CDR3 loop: CASSASGQGGNTIYF. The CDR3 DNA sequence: TGTGCCAGCAGTGCGTCGGGACAGGGCGGAAACACCATATATTTT.

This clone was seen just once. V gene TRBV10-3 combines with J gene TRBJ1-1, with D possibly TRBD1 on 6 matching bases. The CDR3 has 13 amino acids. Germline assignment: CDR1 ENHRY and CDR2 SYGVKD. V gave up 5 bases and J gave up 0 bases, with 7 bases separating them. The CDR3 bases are TGTGCCATCAGTCGGGACATGAACACTGAAGCTTTCTTT. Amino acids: CAISRDMNTEAFF.

DNA for the CDR3: TGCGCCAGCAGGACAGAGTACCAAGAGACCCAGTACTTC. It codes for CASRTEYQETQYF. The V gene is TRBV5-1, the J gene TRBJ2-5; maybe TRBD1 (5 bases). V lost 5 bases and J lost 0, with 8 bases in between. CDR3 length: 13 amino acids. CDR1 is SGHRS, CDR2 YFSETQ, per germline.

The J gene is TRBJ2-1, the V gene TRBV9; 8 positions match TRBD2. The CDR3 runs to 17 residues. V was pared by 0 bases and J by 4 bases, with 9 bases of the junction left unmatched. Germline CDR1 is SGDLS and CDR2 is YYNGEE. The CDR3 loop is CASSVGLAGTRYNEQFF. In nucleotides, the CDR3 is TGTGCCAGCAGCGTAGGTTTAGCGGGAACCCGTTACAATGAGCAGTTCTTC.

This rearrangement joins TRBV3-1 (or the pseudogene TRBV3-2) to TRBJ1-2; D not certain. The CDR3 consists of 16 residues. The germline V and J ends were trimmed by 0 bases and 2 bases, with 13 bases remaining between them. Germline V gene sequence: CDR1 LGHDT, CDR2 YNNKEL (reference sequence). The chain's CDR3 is CASSQESVSKNYGYTF. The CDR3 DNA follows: TGTGCCAGCAGCCAAGAGAGCGTAAGCAAGAACTATGGCTACACCTTC.

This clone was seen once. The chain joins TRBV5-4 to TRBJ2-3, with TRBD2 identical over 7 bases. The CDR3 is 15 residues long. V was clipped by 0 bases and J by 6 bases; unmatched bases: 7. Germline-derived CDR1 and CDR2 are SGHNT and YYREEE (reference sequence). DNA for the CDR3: TGTGCCAGCAGCTTGGGGGGTGGGGAGGGCGATACGCAGTATTTT. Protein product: CASSLGGGEGDTQYF.

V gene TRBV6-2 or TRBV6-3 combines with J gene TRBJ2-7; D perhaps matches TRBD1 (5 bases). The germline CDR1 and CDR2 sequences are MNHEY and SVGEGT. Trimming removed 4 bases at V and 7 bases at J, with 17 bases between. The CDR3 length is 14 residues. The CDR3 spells CASSLTATGREQYF. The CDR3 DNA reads TGTGCCAGCAGTTTGACCGCAACAGGACGGGAGCAGTACTTC.

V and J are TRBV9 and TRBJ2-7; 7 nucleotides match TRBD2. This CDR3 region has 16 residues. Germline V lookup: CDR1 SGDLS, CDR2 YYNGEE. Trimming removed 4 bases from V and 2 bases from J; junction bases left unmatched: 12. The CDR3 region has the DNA TGTGCCAGCAGCCCCCACATGATGGGGGGGACCTACGAGCAGTACTTC. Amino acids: CASSPHMMGGTYEQYF.

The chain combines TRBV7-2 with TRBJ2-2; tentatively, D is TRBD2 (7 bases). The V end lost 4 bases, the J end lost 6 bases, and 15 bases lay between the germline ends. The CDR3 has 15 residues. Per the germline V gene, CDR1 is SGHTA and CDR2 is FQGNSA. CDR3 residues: CASSYYPGGPGELFF. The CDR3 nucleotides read TGTGCCAGCAGCTATTACCCGGGGGGCCCCGGGGAGCTGTTTTTT.

CDR3 loop: CASSLKRDRQETQYF. The CDR3 DNA reads as TGTGCCAGCAGCTTGAAGCGGGACCGACAAGAGACCCAGTACTTC. The V call is TRBV5-8, the J call TRBJ2-5; TRBD2 matches 7 bases. Per the germline V gene, CDR1 is SGHTS and CDR2 is YDEGEE. Losses at the gene ends were 1 base for V and 2 bases for J; bases not matched to a gene: 5. This CDR3 has 15 residues.

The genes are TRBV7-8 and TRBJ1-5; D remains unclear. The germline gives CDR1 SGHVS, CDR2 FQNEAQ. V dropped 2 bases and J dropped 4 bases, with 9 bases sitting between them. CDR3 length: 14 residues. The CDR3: CASSLQAKNQPQHF. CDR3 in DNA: TGTGCCAGCAGCTTACAGGCAAAAAATCAGCCCCAGCATTTT. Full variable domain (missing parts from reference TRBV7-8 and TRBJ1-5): GAGVSQSPRYKVAKRGQDVALRCDPISGHVSLFWYQQALGQGPEFLTYFQNEAQLDKSGLPSDRFFAERPEGSVSTLKIQRTQQEDSAVYLCASSLQAKNQPQHFGDGTRLSIL.

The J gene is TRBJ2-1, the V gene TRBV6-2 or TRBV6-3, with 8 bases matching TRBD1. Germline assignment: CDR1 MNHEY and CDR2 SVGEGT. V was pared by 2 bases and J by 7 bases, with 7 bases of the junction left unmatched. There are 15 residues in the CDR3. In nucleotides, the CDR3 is TGTGCCAGCAGTTACAGGGCAGGGGGCAGGAATGAGCAGTTCTTC. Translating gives CASSYRAGGRNEQFF.

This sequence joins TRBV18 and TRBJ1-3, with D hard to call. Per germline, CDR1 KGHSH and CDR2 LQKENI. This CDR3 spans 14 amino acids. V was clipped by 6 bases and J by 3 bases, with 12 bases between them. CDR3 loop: CASSPPGSGNTIYF. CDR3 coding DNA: TGTGCCAGCTCCCCGCCGGGGAGTGGAAACACCATATATTTT.

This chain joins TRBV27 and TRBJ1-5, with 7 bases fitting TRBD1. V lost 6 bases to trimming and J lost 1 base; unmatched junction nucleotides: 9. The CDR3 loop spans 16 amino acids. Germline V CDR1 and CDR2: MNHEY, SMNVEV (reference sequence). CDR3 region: CASRSQGVYSNQPQHF. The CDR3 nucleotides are TGTGCCAGCAGATCCCAGGGGGTCTACAGCAATCAGCCCCAGCATTTT.

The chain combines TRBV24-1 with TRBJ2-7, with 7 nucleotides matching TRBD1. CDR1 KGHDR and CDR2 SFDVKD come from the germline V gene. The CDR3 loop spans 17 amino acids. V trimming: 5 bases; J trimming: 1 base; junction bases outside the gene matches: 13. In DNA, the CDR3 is TGTGCCACCAGTGTCTCCGACCGGGCAGGGGGATCCTACGAGCAGTACTTC. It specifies CATSVSDRAGGSYEQYF.

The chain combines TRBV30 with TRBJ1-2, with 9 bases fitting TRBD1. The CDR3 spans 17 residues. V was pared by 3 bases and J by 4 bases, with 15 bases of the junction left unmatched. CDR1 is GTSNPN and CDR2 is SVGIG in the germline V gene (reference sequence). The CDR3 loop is CAWSPRGWDRVTYGYTF. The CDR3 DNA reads TGTGCCTGGAGCCCCCGGGGTTGGGACAGGGTTACCTATGGCTACACCTTC.

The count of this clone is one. The DNA for the CDR3 is TGCGCCAGCAGCATCGGTGGAGAATGGAGCATTGAGCAGTTCTTC. Its translation: CASSIGGEWSIEQFF. The J gene is TRBJ2-1, the V gene TRBV5-1; no reliable D call. The CDR3 extends over 15 amino acids. The V gene's germline CDR1 is SGHRS and CDR2 YFSETQ. V dropped 4 bases and J dropped 9 bases, with 20 bases sitting between them.

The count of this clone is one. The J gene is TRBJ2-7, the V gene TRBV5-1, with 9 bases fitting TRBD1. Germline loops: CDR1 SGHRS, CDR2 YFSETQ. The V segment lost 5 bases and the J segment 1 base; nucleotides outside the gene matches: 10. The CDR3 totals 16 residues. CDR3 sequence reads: CASSSGPTGGSYEQYF. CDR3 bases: TGCGCCAGCAGTTCCGGCCCGACAGGGGGTTCCTACGAGCAGTACTTC. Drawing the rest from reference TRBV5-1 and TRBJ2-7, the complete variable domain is KAGVTQTPRYLIKTRGQQVTLSCSPISGHRSVSWYQQTPGQGLQFLFEYFSETQRNKGNFPGRFSGRQFSNSRSEMNVSTLELGDSALYLCASSSGPTGGSYEQYFGPGTRLTVT.